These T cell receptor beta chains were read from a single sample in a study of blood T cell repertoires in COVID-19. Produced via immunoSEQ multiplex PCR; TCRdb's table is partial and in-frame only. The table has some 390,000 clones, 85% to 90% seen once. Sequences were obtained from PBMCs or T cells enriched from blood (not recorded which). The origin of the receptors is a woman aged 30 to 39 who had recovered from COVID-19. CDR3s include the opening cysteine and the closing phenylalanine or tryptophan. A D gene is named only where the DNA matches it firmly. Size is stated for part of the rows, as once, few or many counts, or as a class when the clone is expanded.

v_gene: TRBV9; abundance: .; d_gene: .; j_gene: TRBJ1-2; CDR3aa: CASSVDGGRYGYTF; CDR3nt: TGTGCCAGCAGCGTAGACGGAGGGCGCTATGGCTACACCTTC
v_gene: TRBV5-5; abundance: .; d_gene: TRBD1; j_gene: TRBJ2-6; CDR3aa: CASSPQGAPSGANVLTF; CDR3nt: TGTGCCAGCAGCCCACAGGGGGCCCCCTCTGGGGCCAACGTCCTGACTTTC
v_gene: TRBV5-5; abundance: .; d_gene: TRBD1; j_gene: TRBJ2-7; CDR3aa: CASRGTFRDRVKAYEQYF; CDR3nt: TGTGCCAGCAGGGGAACTTTCCGGGACAGGGTGAAGGCCTACGAGCAGTACTTC
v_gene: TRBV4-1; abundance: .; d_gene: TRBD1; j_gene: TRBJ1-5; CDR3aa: CASSQGTGGVRSNQPQHF; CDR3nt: TGCGCCAGCAGCCAAGGGACAGGGGGCGTTCGGAGCAATCAGCCCCAGCATTTT
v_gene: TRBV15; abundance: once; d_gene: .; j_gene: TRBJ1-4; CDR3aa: CATSLYGEKLFF; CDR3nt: TGTGCCACCAGCTTGTACGGGGAAAAACTGTTTTTT
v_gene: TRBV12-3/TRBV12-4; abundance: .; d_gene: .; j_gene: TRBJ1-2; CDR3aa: CASQSFYGYTF; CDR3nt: TGTGCCAGTCAGTCCTTCTATGGCTACACCTTC
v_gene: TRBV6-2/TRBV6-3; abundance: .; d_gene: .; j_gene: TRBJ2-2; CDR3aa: CASSYSRGGELFF; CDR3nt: TGTGCCAGCAGTTATTCGCGGGGCGGGGAGCTGTTTTTT
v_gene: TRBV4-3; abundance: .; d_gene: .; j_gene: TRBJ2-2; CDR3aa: CASSDGPNTGELFF; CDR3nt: TGCGCCAGCAGCGATGGGCCGAACACCGGGGAGCTGTTTTTT
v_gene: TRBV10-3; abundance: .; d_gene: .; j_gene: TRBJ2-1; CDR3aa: CAISWTTLGVYEQFF; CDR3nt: TGTGCCATCAGTTGGACTACCCTCGGGGTGTATGAGCAGTTCTTC
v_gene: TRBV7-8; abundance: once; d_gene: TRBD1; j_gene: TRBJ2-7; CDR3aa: CASSRTGGIYEQYF; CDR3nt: TGTGCCAGCAGTCGGACAGGCGGAATTTACGAGCAGTACTTC
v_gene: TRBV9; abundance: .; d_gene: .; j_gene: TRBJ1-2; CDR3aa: CASSARQRGGVNYGYTF; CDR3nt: TGTGCCAGCAGCGCCCGACAGCGAGGCGGAGTTAACTATGGCTACACCTTC
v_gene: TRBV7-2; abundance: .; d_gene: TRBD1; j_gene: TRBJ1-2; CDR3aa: CASSLISRYQGEYYGYTF; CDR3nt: TGTGCCAGCAGCTTAATTAGCCGTTATCAGGGGGAATACTATGGCTACACCTTC
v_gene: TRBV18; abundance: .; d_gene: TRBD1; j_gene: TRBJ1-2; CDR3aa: CASSGQINYGYTF; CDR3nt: TGTGCCAGCTCGGGACAGATTAACTATGGCTACACCTTC
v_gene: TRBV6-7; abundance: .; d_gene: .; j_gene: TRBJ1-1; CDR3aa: CASSTPGENTEAFF; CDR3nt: TGTGCCAGCAGCACCCCCGGGGAGAACACTGAAGCTTTCTTT
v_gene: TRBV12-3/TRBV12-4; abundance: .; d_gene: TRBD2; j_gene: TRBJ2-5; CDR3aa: CASSLGTRETQYF; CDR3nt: TGTGCCAGCAGCTTAGGGACTAGGGAGACCCAGTACTTC
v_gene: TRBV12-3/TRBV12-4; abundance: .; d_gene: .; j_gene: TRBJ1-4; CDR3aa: CASSSRTNEKLFF; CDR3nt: TGTGCCAGCAGTTCCAGAACTAATGAAAAACTGTTTTTT
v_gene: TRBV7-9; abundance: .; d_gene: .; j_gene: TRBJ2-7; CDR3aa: CASSFLGDEQYF; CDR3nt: TGTGCCAGCAGCTTCTTAGGGGACGAGCAGTACTTC
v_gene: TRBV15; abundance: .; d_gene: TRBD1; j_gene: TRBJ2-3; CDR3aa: CATSRDPGQVSTDTQYF; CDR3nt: TGTGCCACCAGCAGAGATCCGGGACAGGTGAGCACAGATACGCAGTATTTT
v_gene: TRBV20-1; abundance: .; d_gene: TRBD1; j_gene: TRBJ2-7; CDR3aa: CSASLGGQGGNYEQYF; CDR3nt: TGCAGTGCTAGTTTAGGGGGACAGGGGGGCAACTACGAGCAGTACTTC
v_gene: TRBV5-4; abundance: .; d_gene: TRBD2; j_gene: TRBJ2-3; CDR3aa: CASSLMAGVKDTQYF; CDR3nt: TGTGCCAGCAGCTTGATGGCGGGAGTGAAAGATACGCAGTATTTT
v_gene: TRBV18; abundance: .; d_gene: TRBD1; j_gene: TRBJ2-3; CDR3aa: CASSPTPGRGRTDTQYF; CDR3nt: TGTGCCAGCTCACCAACACCCGGCAGGGGGCGAACAGATACGCAGTATTTT
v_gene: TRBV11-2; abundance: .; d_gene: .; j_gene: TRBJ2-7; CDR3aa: CASSLVGESYEQYF; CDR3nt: TGTGCCAGCAGCTTAGTCGGGGAAAGCTACGAGCAGTACTTC
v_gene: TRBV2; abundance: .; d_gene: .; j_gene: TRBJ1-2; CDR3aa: CASSEGGWYGYTF; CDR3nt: TGTGCCAGCAGTGAGGGGGGGTGGTATGGCTACACCTTC
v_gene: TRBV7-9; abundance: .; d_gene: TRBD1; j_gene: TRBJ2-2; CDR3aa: CASSRTGQSNTGELFF; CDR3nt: TGTGCCAGCAGCCGGACGGGACAGAGTAACACCGGGGAGCTGTTTTTT
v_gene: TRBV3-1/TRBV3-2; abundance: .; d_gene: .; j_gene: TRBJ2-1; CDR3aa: CASSQDSGWDEQFF; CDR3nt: TGTGCCAGCAGCCAAGATAGCGGCTGGGATGAGCAGTTCTTC
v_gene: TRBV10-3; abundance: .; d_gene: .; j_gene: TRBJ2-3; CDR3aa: CAFQPRDEDTQYF; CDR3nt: TGTGCCTTCCAACCACGAGATGAAGATACGCAGTATTTT
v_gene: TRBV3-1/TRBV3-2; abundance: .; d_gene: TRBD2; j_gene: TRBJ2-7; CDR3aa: CASSQDTLAGISYEQYF; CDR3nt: TGTGCCAGCAGCCAAGATACACTAGCGGGGATCTCCTACGAGCAGTACTTC
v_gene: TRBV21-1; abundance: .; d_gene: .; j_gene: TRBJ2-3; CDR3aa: CASSNKDRDGTDTQYF; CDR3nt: TGTGCCAGCAGCAACAAGGACAGGGATGGGACAGATACGCAGTATTTT
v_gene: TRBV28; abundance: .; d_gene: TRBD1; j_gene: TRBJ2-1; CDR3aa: CASKWGQLYNEQFF; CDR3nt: TGTGCCAGCAAATGGGGACAGCTCTACAATGAGCAGTTCTTC
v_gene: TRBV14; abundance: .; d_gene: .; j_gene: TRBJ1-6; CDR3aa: CASSQDLNSPLHF; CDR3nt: TGTGCCAGCAGCCAAGACCTGAATTCACCCCTCCACTTT
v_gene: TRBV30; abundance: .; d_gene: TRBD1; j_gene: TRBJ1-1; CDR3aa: CAWRSRGHIEAFF; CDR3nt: TGTGCCTGGCGCAGCAGGGGGCACATTGAAGCTTTCTTT
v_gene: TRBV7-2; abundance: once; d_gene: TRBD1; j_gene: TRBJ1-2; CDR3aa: CASSPGTVNYGYTF; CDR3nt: TGTGCCAGCAGCCCGGGGACAGTTAACTATGGCTACACCTTC
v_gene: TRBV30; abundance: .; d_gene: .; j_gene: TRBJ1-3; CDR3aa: CAWSVKQGSGNTIYF; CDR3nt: TGTGCCTGGAGTGTAAAACAGGGCTCTGGAAACACCATATATTTT
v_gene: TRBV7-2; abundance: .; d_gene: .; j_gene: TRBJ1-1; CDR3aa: CASSLQVDTEAFF; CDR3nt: TGTGCCAGCAGCTTACAGGTCGACACTGAAGCTTTCTTT
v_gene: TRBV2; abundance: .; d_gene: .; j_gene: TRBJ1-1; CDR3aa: CASSEGPGLVTEAFF; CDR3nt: TGTGCCAGCAGTGAGGGGCCAGGTTTGGTCACTGAAGCTTTCTTT
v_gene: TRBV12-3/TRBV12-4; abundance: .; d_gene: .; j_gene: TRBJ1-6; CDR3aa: CASTGVGSPLHF; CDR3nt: TGTGCCAGTACGGGGGTTGGGTCACCCCTCCACTTT